Listed below are T cell receptor beta chains from one sample, sequenced in a study of neurological immune-mediated disorders. TCRdb re-analysed the 5' RACE reads in MiXCR, keeping a single row per CDR3 protein. The sample carries some 87,000 distinct CDR3 sequences, 5.8% recorded once. The sequenced sample was PBMCs. These receptors were taken from a woman aged 55 to 70 with multiple sclerosis. Each CDR3 is given with its conserved first and last residue. Fields, in order: V gene, J gene, CDR3 protein.

>TRBV24-1|TRBJ2-2
CATSDAGRDTGELFF
>TRBV7-9|TRBJ2-7
CASSLRQGVYEQYF
>TRBV5-6|TRBJ1-1
CASSLVGAWNTEAFF
>TRBV5-1|TRBJ2-1
CASSSGVEQFF
>TRBV29-1|TRBJ1-2
CSVVDGTYGYTF
>TRBV7-9|TRBJ1-6
CASSARGGSTYNSPLHF
>TRBV6-5|TRBJ1-5
CASSYTEGSGQPQHF
>TRBV28|TRBJ1-6
CASSIVSGQWNSPLHF
>TRBV5-1|TRBJ2-5
CASILLGAGSEETQYF
>TRBV18|TRBJ1-2
CASSPSLLGTNYGYTF
>TRBV7-9|TRBJ2-5
CASTDRTGGETQYF
>TRBV12-3/TRBV12-4|TRBJ1-2
CASRMTGQGTGYTF
>TRBV20-1|TRBJ1-4
CSARPPRGNSKWGPAGEKLFF
>TRBV12-3/TRBV12-4|TRBJ2-1
CASSLMPPGTVSYNEQFF
>TRBV3-1|TRBJ2-5
CASSQIWQETQYF
>TRBV3-1|TRBJ1-3
CASTHVFGQSGNTIYF
>TRBV7-9|TRBJ1-1
CASRDDGEKAFF
>TRBV29-1|TRBJ2-7
CSVEGVGYYEQYF
>TRBV3-1|TRBJ1-1
CASSFRGTEAFF
>TRBV18|TRBJ2-7
CASSPNLGDYEQYF
>TRBV10-1|TRBJ1-3
CASKPSPSGNTIYF
>TRBV20-1|TRBJ1-5
CSAGAGNGINQPQHF
>TRBV5-5|TRBJ1-6
CASSLAGTVNSPLHF
>TRBV20-1|TRBJ2-7
CSASARGENSYEQYF
>TRBV11-2|TRBJ1-5
CASSPGDYSNQPQHF
>TRBV6-5|TRBJ2-1
CASSYSSSNEQFF
>TRBV4-1|TRBJ1-6
CASSQEDRDHSPLHF
>TRBV12-3/TRBV12-4|TRBJ2-3
CASSPTGGDRDWRGDTQYF